Listed below are T cell receptor beta chains from one sample, sequenced in a study of technical replicates of blood from a handful of donors. The method was immunoSEQ multiplex PCR; TCRdb's version includes in-frame clones alone and lacks a portion of them. Here the sample spans roughly 69,000 clones, around nine tenths being singletons. Sequenced input: PBMCs. The receptors were gathered from a human donor in good health. Some clones in this sample may be carry-over from other donors' samples. Each CDR3 is given with its conserved first and last residue.

TRBJ1-2,TRBV7-6,CASSPAGGAYGYTF
TRBJ2-7,TRBV7-9,CASSPKVRVGVEQYF
TRBJ2-7,TRBV7-9,CASSSGGTKSYEQYF
TRBJ2-3,TRBV5-1,CASGPRGLITDTQYF
TRBJ2-5,TRBV4-1,CASSQGFAGLAGETQYF
TRBJ2-1,TRBV4-3,CASSQALENEQFF
TRBJ2-2,TRBV5-1,CASSPIAGEPGELFF
TRBJ2-3,TRBV19,CASSPGTGRTDTQYF
TRBJ2-5,TRBV5-4,CASSPGVRETQYF
TRBJ2-1,TRBV20-1,CSAATIQQFF
TRBJ1-3,TRBV11-2,CASSFRPDPGGSGNTIYF
TRBJ1-2,TRBV5-6,CASSSRDRGLSGYTF
TRBJ2-1,TRBV5-1,CASSLSGGYNEQFF
TRBJ2-2,TRBV7-9,CASSLANPSGTGELFF
TRBJ1-6,TRBV18,CASTDRGGEISPLHF
TRBJ2-7,TRBV19,CASSISRDSYEQYF
TRBJ2-7,TRBV7-2,CASSLQGGLPHEQYF
TRBJ2-2,TRBV11-3,CASSLEGTSTTGELFF
TRBJ2-7,TRBV7-9,CASSLAGLAGGYEQYF
TRBJ1-5,TRBV13,CASSLGINQPQHF
TRBJ2-1,TRBV4-2,CASSHRALAGVYNEQFF
TRBJ2-7,TRBV6-1,CASSASGTGGYEQYF
TRBJ2-1,TRBV5-1,CASSLRGAGATANEQFF
TRBJ2-1,TRBV6-5,CASSRGRSYNEQFF
TRBJ2-1,TRBV30,CAWSRGASSLYNEQFF
TRBJ2-5,TRBV5-1,CASSSGTSGTQETQYF
TRBJ2-1,TRBV7-2,CASSFQGQAYNEQFF
TRBJ2-2,TRBV5-6,CASSLAGRGGNGELFF
TRBJ1-1,TRBV7-3,CASSPSGGSGTEAFF
TRBJ2-3,TRBV25-1,CASSEGLAGRSTDTQYF
TRBJ2-1,TRBV6-4,CASTTDRGNEQFF
TRBJ2-2,TRBV7-9,CASSFLDTGELFF
TRBJ2-2,TRBV7-9,CASSRQGAGELFF
TRBJ2-3,TRBV6-4,CASSRIAGTQAAQYF
TRBJ1-2,TRBV7-8,CASSGPGVYGYTF
TRBJ1-3,TRBV13,CASSFGGVGGNTIYF
TRBJ2-7,TRBV19,CASSMDSGGGEQYF
TRBJ2-5,TRBV18,CASSSRDYQETQYF
TRBJ2-7,TRBV30,CAWRLLGGNRNEQYF
TRBJ2-1,TRBV5-1,CASSRQGAGNEQFF
TRBJ2-5,TRBV7-8,CASRQRATETQYF
TRBJ2-3,TRBV7-9,CASSRGGNTDTQYF
TRBJ1-2,TRBV4-2,CASSQDRGGYTF
TRBJ2-2,TRBV10-3,CAITGANTGELFF
TRBJ2-3,TRBV11-2,CASSTASGGATQYF
TRBJ1-2,TRBV9,CASSVGGQGDYGYTF
TRBJ1-6,TRBV2,CASSELWYSPLHF
TRBJ1-4,TRBV9,CASSAGLLGPTNEKLFF
TRBJ1-2,TRBV5-1,CASSLALMDRTYGYTF
TRBJ1-3,TRBV19,CASSMGDRPGNTIYF
TRBJ1-2,TRBV7-9,CASSLGNTGQLYGYTF
TRBJ2-5,TRBV7-9,CASSPRTSGQETQYF
TRBJ1-1,TRBV20-1,CSARENTEAFF
TRBJ1-3,TRBV29-1,CSGRWGLGNTIYF
TRBJ2-2,TRBV7-8,CASNRATGLAVNTGELFF